The following is a T cell receptor (beta chain) sequence with its context. TCRdb's copy holds only in-frame clones and misses some; the assay was immunoSEQ multiplex PCR. The table has 75,000 to 100,000 clones, 85% to 90% seen once. These data come from a study of T cell responses to AZD1222 COVID-19 vaccine. CDR3 length equals 16 residues. V gave up 0 bases and J gave up 2 bases, with 11 bases separating them. The germline gives CDR1 SGHNT, CDR2 YYREEE (reference sequence). The sample here was peripheral blood, taken on day 0 of AZD1222 vaccination. The TCR sequence derives from an adult in good health. The chain couples TRBV5-4 to TRBJ2-2, with D perhaps TRBD1 or TRBD2 (5 bases each). The CDR3 DNA reads TGTGCCAGCAGCTTGGACGCTGGGACCAACACCGGGGAGCTGTTTTTT. This encodes CASSLDAGTNTGELFF. Using reference TRBV5-4 and TRBJ2-2 for the parts outside the CDR3, the full variable domain is ETGVTQSPTHLIKTRGQQVTLRCSSQSGHNTVSWYQQALGQGPQFIFQYYREEENGRGNFPPRFSGLQFPNYSSELNVNALELDDSALYLCASSLDAGTNTGELFFGEGSRLTVL.